Listed below are T cell receptor beta chains from one sample, sequenced in a study of T cells in Graves' hyperthyroidism and ophthalmopathy. Each CDR3 protein gets one entry after TCRdb re-called the multiplex PCR reads with MiXCR. The repertoire has 450,000 to 700,000 distinct CDR3 sequences, around 45% of them found once; the top ten carry about 8.3%. The sequencing input was peripheral blood or thyroid tissue (not recorded which). These receptors originate from a young woman with Graves' hyperthyroidism. Both conserved end residues are trimmed from each CDR3.

CDR3aa,v_gene,j_gene
ASSLKRESTDTQY,TRBV11-1,TRBJ2-3
ATHAGDNVLT,TRBV2,TRBJ2-6
ASSLVAGGPNEQF,TRBV7-9,TRBJ2-1
SAKTDSHRAYGYT,TRBV20-1,TRBJ1-2
ATSSGWVQTQY,TRBV24-1,TRBJ2-5
ASSVGGVAGELF,TRBV9,TRBJ2-2
ASSPQGTGDGNTEAF,TRBV9,TRBJ1-1
SAREGLRGDTQY,TRBV29-1,TRBJ2-3
AWSIQGDTQY,TRBV10-3,TRBJ2-3
ASSPTNTGNTGELF,TRBV11-2,TRBJ2-2
ASSEGAGDSYNETQY,TRBV2,TRBJ2-5
ASSISAGGYNEQF,TRBV19,-
ASSLGLGRTGELY,TRBV7-2,TRBJ2-7
ATSSTGDTQY,TRBV15,TRBJ2-3
ASSFRQGYTYEQY,TRBV5-1,TRBJ2-7
ATSSLDPSRGEQY,TRBV2,TRBJ2-7
ASSLALLAGAAGELF,TRBV7-2,TRBJ2-2
ASSGLAEIPQH,TRBV2,TRBJ1-5
ASSLTWLPTASGKETQY,TRBV11-2,TRBJ2-5
ASSISAASYEQY,TRBV19,TRBJ2-7
ASRVAGGGETQY,TRBV19,TRBJ2-5
ASSIGGSGRTQY,TRBV19,TRBJ2-3
ASSQERTGTANTGETQY,TRBV4-3,TRBJ2-5
SARDRLGNQPQH,TRBV20-1,TRBJ1-5
ASSPSERSQPQH,TRBV27,TRBJ1-5
SARDSGRTEAF,TRBV20-1,TRBJ1-1
ASALHYEQY,TRBV25-1,TRBJ2-7
ASSPLTGGAWETQY,TRBV7-8,TRBJ2-5
ATSEGRETYEQY,TRBV24-1,TRBJ2-7
ASSPPGQKTEAF,TRBV12-3/TRBV12-4,TRBJ1-1
ASSEVGQNYGDT,TRBV2,TRBJ1-2
ASSTRDTGYRNYGYT,TRBV6-4,TRBJ1-2
SASGTGGGWSYT,TRBV20-1,TRBJ1-2
ASSAPGLSANNEQF,TRBV2,-
ASSESGSTEAF,TRBV25-1,TRBJ1-1
ATSPQRGREQY,TRBV15,TRBJ2-7
SGDDGGKETQY,TRBV29-1,TRBJ2-5
SGGNEQY,TRBV29-1,TRBJ2-7
ASGGLQSMETQY,TRBV6-5,TRBJ2-5
ASSLASTSGRYEQY,TRBV5-4,TRBJ2-7
ASSTTGASANNEQF,TRBV11-2,-